This TCR beta chain was sequenced during a study of T cell responses to AZD1222 COVID-19 vaccine. Notes on this clone: What it binds is not known.

Only in-frame clones appear in the TCRdb table, and some are missing; sequencing was by immunoSEQ multiplex PCR. The sample carries around 180,000 clones, around 87% recorded once. CDR3 size: 15 residues. Germline assignment: CDR1 DFQATT and CDR2 SNEGSKA (reference sequence). V trimming: 3 bases; J trimming: 7 bases; junction bases outside the gene matches: 9. Findings and caveats of the study: Baseline serostatus was positive in only a handful of AZD1222 recipients. Females outnumbered males among donors, who were mostly white British; clonal diversity was possibly underestimated.

The V gene is TRBV20-1, the J gene TRBJ2-1; TRBD2 matches 10 bases. This TCR derives from an adult in good health. The input for sequencing was peripheral blood, taken on day 0 of AZD1222 vaccination. In DNA, the CDR3 is TGCAGTGCTAGTCCGCCTAGCGGGAGTTATAATGAGCAGTTCTTC. Protein: CSASPPSGSYNEQFF.